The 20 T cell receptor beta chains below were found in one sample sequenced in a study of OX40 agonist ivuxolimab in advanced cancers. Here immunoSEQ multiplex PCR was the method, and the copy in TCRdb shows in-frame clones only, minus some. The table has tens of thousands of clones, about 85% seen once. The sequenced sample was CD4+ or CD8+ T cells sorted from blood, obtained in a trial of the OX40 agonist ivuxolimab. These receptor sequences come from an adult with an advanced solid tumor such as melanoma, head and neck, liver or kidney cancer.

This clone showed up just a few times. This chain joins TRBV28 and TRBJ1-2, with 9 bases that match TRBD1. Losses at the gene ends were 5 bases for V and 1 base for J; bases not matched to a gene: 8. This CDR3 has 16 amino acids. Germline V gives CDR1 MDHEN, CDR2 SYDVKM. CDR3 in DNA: TGTGCCAGCAGTCCCCCACAGGGGGCCATTAACTATGGCTACACCTTC. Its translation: CASSPPQGAINYGYTF.

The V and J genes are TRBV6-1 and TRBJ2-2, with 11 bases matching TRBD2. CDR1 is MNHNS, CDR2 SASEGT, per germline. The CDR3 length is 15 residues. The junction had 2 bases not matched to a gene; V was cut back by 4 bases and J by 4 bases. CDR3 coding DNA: TGTGCCAGCAGTGGACTAGCGGGATTCACCGGGGAGCTGTTTTTT. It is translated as CASSGLAGFTGELFF.

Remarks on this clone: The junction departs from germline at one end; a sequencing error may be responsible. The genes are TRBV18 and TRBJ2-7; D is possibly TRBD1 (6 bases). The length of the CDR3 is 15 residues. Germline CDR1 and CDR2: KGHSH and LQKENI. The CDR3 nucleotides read TGTACCAGCTCACCGGCCGGGGCAGGGGAGTACGAGCAGTACTTC. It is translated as CTSSPAGAGEYEQYF.

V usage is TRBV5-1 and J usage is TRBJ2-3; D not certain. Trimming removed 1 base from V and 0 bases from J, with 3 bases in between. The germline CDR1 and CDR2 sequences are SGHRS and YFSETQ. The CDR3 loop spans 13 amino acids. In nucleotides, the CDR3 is TGCGCCAGCAGCTTGATTAGCACAGATACGCAGTATTTT. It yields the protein CASSLISTDTQYF.

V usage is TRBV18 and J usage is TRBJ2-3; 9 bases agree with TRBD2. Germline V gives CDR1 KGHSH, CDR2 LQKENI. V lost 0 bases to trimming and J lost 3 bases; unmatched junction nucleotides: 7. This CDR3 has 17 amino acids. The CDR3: CASSPPGTSPVTDTQYF. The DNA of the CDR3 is TGTGCCAGCTCACCACCGGGGACTAGCCCTGTGACAGATACGCAGTATTTT.

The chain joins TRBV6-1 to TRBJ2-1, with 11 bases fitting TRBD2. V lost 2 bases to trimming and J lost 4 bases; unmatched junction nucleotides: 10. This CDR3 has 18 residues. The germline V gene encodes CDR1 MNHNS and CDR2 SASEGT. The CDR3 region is CASSETNRASGRYNEQFF. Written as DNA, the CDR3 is TGTGCCAGCAGTGAAACCAATCGGGCTAGCGGGAGGTACAATGAGCAGTTCTTC.

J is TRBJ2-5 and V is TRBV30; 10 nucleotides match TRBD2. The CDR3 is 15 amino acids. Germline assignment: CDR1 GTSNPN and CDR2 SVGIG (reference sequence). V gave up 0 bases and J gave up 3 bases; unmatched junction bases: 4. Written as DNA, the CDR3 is TGTGCCTGGAGTGTCCTAGCGGGAGCCAAAGAGACCCAGTACTTC. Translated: CAWSVLAGAKETQYF. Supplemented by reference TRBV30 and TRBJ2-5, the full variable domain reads SQTIHQWPATLVQPVGSPLSLECTVEGTSNPNLYWYRQAAGRGLQLLFYSVGIGQISSEVPQNLSASRPQDRQFILSSKKLLLSDSGFYLCAWSVLAGAKETQYFGPGTRLLVL.

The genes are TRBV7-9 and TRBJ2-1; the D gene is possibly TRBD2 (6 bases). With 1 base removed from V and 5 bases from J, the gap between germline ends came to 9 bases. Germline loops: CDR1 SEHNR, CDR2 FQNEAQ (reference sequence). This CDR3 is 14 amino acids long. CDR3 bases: TGTGCCAGCAGCTTAGAACTAGCCAACAATGAGCAGTTCTTC. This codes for CASSLELANNEQFF.

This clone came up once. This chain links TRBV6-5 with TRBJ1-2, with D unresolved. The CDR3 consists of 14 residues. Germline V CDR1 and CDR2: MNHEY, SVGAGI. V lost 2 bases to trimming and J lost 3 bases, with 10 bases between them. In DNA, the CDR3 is TGTGCCAGCAGTTACGGGTTACCGGACTATGGCTACACCTTC. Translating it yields CASSYGLPDYGYTF.

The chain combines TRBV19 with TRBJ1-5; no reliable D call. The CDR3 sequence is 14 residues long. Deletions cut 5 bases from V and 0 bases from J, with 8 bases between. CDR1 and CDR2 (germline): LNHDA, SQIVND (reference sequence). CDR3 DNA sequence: TGTGCCAGTAGTCCACAGATTAGCAATCAGCCCCAGCATTTT. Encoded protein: CASSPQISNQPQHF.

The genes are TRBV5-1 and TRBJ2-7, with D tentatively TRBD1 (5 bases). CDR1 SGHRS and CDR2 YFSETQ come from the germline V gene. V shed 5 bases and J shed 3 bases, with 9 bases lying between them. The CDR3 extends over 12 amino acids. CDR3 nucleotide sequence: TGCGCCAGCAGACCCGACAGCTACGAGCAGTACTTC. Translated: CASRPDSYEQYF.

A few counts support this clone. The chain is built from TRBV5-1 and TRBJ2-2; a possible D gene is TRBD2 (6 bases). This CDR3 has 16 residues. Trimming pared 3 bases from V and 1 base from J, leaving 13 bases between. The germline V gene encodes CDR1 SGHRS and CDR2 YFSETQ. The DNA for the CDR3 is TGCGCCAGCAGCTGGGGTAGCGGAGGGAACACCGGGGAGCTGTTTTTT. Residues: CASSWGSGGNTGELFF.

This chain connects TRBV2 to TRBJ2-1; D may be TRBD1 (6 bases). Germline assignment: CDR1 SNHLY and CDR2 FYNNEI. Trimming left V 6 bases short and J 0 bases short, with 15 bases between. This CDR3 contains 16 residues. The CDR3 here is CASRTEGQSSYNEQFF. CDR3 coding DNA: TGTGCCAGCAGGACCGAGGGACAAAGCTCCTACAATGAGCAGTTCTTC.

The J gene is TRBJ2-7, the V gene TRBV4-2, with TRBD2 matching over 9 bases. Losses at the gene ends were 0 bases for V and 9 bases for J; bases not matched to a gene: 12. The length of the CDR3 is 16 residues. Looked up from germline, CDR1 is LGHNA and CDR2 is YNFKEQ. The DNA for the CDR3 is TGTGCCAGCAGCCAAGATATGACTAGCGGCCGCCCCAGGCAGTACTTC. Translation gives CASSQDMTSGRPRQYF.

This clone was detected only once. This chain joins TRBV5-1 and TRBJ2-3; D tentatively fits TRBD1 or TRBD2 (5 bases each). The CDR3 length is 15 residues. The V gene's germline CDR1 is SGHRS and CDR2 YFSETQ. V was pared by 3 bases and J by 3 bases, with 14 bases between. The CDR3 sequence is CASSSVPGPTDTQYF. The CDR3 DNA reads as TGCGCCAGCAGCTCCGTCCCGGGACCAACAGATACGCAGTATTTT.

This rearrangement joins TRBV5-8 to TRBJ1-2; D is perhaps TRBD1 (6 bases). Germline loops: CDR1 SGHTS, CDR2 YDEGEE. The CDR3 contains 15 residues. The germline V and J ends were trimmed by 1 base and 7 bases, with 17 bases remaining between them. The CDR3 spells CASSLRGAKLSGYTF. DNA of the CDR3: TGTGCCAGCAGCTTGCGGGGGGCGAAATTGTCTGGCTACACCTTC.

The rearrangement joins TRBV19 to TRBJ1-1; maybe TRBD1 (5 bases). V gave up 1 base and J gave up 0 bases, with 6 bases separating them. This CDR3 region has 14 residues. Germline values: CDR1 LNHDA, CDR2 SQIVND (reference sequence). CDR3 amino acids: CASSIGGMNTEAFF. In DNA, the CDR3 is TGTGCCAGTAGTATAGGGGGGATGAACACTGAAGCTTTCTTT.

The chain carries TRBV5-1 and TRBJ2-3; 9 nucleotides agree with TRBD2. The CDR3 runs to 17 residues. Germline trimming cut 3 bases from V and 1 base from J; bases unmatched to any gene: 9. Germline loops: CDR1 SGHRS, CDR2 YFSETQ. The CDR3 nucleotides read TGCGCCAGCAGCTACTCTAGCGGGGTTCCGGGCACAGATACGCAGTATTTT. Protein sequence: CASSYSSGVPGTDTQYF.

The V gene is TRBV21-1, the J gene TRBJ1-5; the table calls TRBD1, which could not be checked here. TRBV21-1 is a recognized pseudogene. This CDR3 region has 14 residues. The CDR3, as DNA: TGTGCCAGCAGCAAAACAGATAGCAATCAGCCCCAGCATTTT. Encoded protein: CASSKTDSNQPQHF.

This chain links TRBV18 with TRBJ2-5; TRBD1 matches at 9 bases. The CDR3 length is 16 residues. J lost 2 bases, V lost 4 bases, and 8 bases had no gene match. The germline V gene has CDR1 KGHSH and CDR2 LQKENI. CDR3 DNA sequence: TGTGCCAGCTCACTATCCGGGACAGGGACGCAAGAGACCCAGTACTTC. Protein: CASSLSGTGTQETQYF.